These T cell receptor beta chains were read from a single sample in a study of patients and donors after allogeneic stem cell transplantation. MiXCR was run by TCRdb on the RT-PCR reads, yielding one entry per CDR3 protein. The sample yields tens of thousands of distinct CDR3 sequences, about 44% seen once. Sequencing was performed on blood, either unsorted or a sorted T cell fraction (not recorded which). The receptors stem from a human donor who was either an allogeneic HSCT recipient or a stem cell or donor lymphocyte infusion donor (not recorded which). It is not recorded whose cells these are; they may come from a transplant donor. The CDR3 runs from the conserved cysteine through the conserved F or W. D genes are given only for firm matches. Size is stated for part of the rows, as once, few or many counts, or as a class when the clone is expanded.

v_call: TRBV7-2
d_call: TRBD1
j_call: TRBJ1-5
clone_size: .
cdr3_aa: CASSPDRGRGNQPQHF
cdr3_nt: TGTGCCAGCAGCCCCGACAGGGGGAGAGGGAATCAGCCCCAGCATTTT

v_call: TRBV6-6
d_call: TRBD1
j_call: TRBJ1-5
clone_size: .
cdr3_aa: CASSYLRQGQDQPQHF
cdr3_nt: TGTGCCAGCAGTTACTTAAGACAGGGGCAAGATCAGCCCCAGCATTTT

v_call: TRBV6-6
d_call: .
j_call: TRBJ1-6
clone_size: few
cdr3_aa: CASTARTSSSYNSPLHF
cdr3_nt: TGTGCCAGCACCGCCCGAACATCGAGCTCCTATAATTCACCCCTCCACTTT

v_call: TRBV6-5
d_call: .
j_call: TRBJ2-5
clone_size: .
cdr3_aa: CASSYSRVAYKKETPQYF
cdr3_nt: TGTGCCAGCAGTTACTCGAGGGTAGCGTATAAAAAAGAGACCCCCCAGTACTTC

v_call: TRBV7-6
d_call: .
j_call: TRBJ2-2
clone_size: .
cdr3_aa: CASSFETGELFF
cdr3_nt: TGTGCCAGCAGCTTTGAAACCGGGGAGCTGTTTTTT

v_call: TRBV2
d_call: .
j_call: TRBJ1-5
clone_size: .
cdr3_aa: CASSGSGVESNQPQHF
cdr3_nt: TGTGCCAGCAGTGGGTCGGGGGTGGAAAGCAATCAGCCCCAGCATTTT

v_call: TRBV25-1
d_call: TRBD1
j_call: TRBJ1-1
clone_size: few
cdr3_aa: CASSGGQGTYTEAFF
cdr3_nt: TGTGCCAGCAGTGGGGGACAGGGGACTTACACTGAAGCTTTCTTT

v_call: TRBV28
d_call: TRBD1
j_call: TRBJ1-2
clone_size: .
cdr3_aa: CASRSGTGIYGYTF
cdr3_nt: TGTGCCAGCAGGAGCGGGACAGGGATCTATGGCTACACCTTC

v_call: TRBV29-1
d_call: .
j_call: TRBJ2-3
clone_size: .
cdr3_aa: CSVEGMGRTDTQYF
cdr3_nt: TGCAGCGTTGAAGGAATGGGACGCACAGATACGCAGTATTTT

v_call: TRBV28
d_call: .
j_call: TRBJ2-7
clone_size: few
cdr3_aa: CASTVPTGGGSYEQYF
cdr3_nt: TGTGCCAGCACGGTCCCCACAGGGGGGGGCTCCTACGAGCAGTACTTC

v_call: TRBV7-3
d_call: TRBD2
j_call: TRBJ2-1
clone_size: .
cdr3_aa: CASSKLPGGRLYNEQFF
cdr3_nt: TGTGCCAGCAGCAAACTCCCCGGCGGGAGGCTCTACAATGAGCAGTTCTTC

v_call: TRBV6-2/TRBV6-3
d_call: .
j_call: TRBJ1-1
clone_size: .
cdr3_aa: CASQRVLNTEAFF
cdr3_nt: TGTGCCAGCCAAAGGGTTCTGAACACTGAAGCTTTCTTT

v_call: TRBV2
d_call: TRBD1
j_call: TRBJ1-5
clone_size: few
cdr3_aa: CASSEGDRGSRPQHF
cdr3_nt: TGTGCCAGCAGTGAAGGGGACAGGGGGTCTCGACCCCAGCATTTT

v_call: TRBV4-3
d_call: TRBD1
j_call: TRBJ1-1
clone_size: .
cdr3_aa: CASSQAYRTGRYVEAFF
cdr3_nt: TGCGCCAGCAGCCAAGCCTATAGGACAGGGAGGTACGTAGAAGCTTTCTTT

v_call: TRBV4-3
d_call: TRBD1
j_call: TRBJ2-5
clone_size: .
cdr3_aa: CASSQDRGSQETQYF
cdr3_nt: TGCGCCAGCAGCCAAGACAGGGGGTCCCAAGAGACCCAGTACTTC

v_call: TRBV20-1
d_call: TRBD1
j_call: TRBJ2-3
clone_size: .
cdr3_aa: CSYWPTGFSTDTQYF
cdr3_nt: TGCAGCTACTGGCCGACAGGGTTCAGCACAGATACGCAGTATTTT

v_call: TRBV2
d_call: TRBD1
j_call: TRBJ1-2
clone_size: few
cdr3_aa: CASSETRTGGYTF
cdr3_nt: TGTGCCAGCAGTGAAACCCGGACAGGGGGCTACACCTTC

v_call: TRBV24-1
d_call: .
j_call: TRBJ1-1
clone_size: many
cdr3_aa: CATSDPGQNTEAFF
cdr3_nt: TGTGCCACCAGTGATCCGGGACAAAACACTGAAGCTTTCTTT

v_call: TRBV28
d_call: .
j_call: TRBJ1-1
clone_size: few
cdr3_aa: CASSLFSDNTEAFF
cdr3_nt: TGTGCCAGCAGTTTATTTTCTGATAACACTGAAGCTTTCTTT

v_call: TRBV4-3
d_call: .
j_call: TRBJ2-7
clone_size: .
cdr3_aa: CASSQGLPSAFPYEQYF
cdr3_nt: TGCGCCAGCAGCCAAGGTCTTCCTAGCGCGTTTCCCTACGAGCAGTACTTC

v_call: TRBV7-2
d_call: .
j_call: TRBJ1-5
clone_size: .
cdr3_aa: CASSLGQLYSNQPQHF
cdr3_nt: TGTGCCAGCAGCTTAGGACAGTTATATAGCAATCAGCCCCAGCATTTT

v_call: TRBV12-3/TRBV12-4
d_call: .
j_call: TRBJ1-2
clone_size: .
cdr3_aa: CASSFGQANYGYTF
cdr3_nt: TGTGCCAGCAGTTTTGGGCAGGCGAACTATGGCTACACCTTC

v_call: TRBV3-1
d_call: TRBD1
j_call: TRBJ1-1
clone_size: once
cdr3_aa: CASSQGQGSEAFF
cdr3_nt: TGTGCCAGCAGCCAAGGACAGGGGTCTGAAGCTTTCTTT

v_call: TRBV9
d_call: TRBD1
j_call: TRBJ1-2
clone_size: .
cdr3_aa: CASSVDPSGQGNYGYTF
cdr3_nt: TGTGCCAGCAGCGTAGACCCCTCAGGACAGGGTAACTATGGCTACACCTTC

v_call: TRBV6-1
d_call: TRBD1
j_call: TRBJ1-4
clone_size: .
cdr3_aa: CASSEQNPGGDWVSVKLFF
cdr3_nt: TGTGCCAGCAGTGAACAAAACCCAGGGGGCGATTGGGTATCCGTAAAACTGTTTTTT

v_call: TRBV28
d_call: TRBD1
j_call: TRBJ1-4
clone_size: many
cdr3_aa: CASSDRGVEKLFF
cdr3_nt: TGTGCCAGTTCCGACAGGGGAGTTGAAAAACTGTTTTTT

v_call: TRBV4-1
d_call: .
j_call: TRBJ2-2
clone_size: .
cdr3_aa: CASSQERRAYLTGELFF
cdr3_nt: TGCGCCAGCAGCCAAGAGCGGCGGGCTTACCTCACCGGGGAGCTGTTTTTT

v_call: TRBV5-1
d_call: .
j_call: TRBJ1-2
clone_size: .
cdr3_aa: CASSLQGHYGYTF
cdr3_nt: TGCGCCAGCAGCTTGCAGGGGCACTATGGCTACACCTTC

v_call: TRBV20-1
d_call: .
j_call: TRBJ2-1
clone_size: .
cdr3_aa: CSAWDNYNEQFF
cdr3_nt: TGCAGTGCTTGGGACAACTACAATGAGCAGTTCTTC

v_call: TRBV7-9
d_call: .
j_call: TRBJ1-1
clone_size: .
cdr3_aa: CASQTYRDGTEAFF
cdr3_nt: TGTGCCAGCCAGACGTACAGGGATGGGACTGAAGCTTTCTTT

v_call: TRBV7-9
d_call: TRBD1
j_call: TRBJ1-2
clone_size: few
cdr3_aa: CASSLEWGQTYGYTF
cdr3_nt: TGTGCCAGCAGCTTAGAGTGGGGACAGACCTATGGCTACACCTTC

v_call: TRBV27
d_call: TRBD1
j_call: TRBJ2-3
clone_size: .
cdr3_aa: CASRLLGGEDTQYF
cdr3_nt: TGTGCCAGCAGGCTTTTAGGGGGCGAAGATACGCAGTATTTT

v_call: TRBV20-1
d_call: .
j_call: TRBJ2-1
clone_size: .
cdr3_aa: CSAPVVNEQFF
cdr3_nt: TGCAGTGCTCCAGTGGTAAATGAGCAGTTCTTC

v_call: TRBV2
d_call: .
j_call: TRBJ1-2
clone_size: few
cdr3_aa: CASIINYGYTF
cdr3_nt: TGTGCCAGCATTATAAACTATGGCTACACCTTC

v_call: TRBV4-3
d_call: .
j_call: TRBJ1-5
clone_size: .
cdr3_aa: CASSQDIKGNQPQHF
cdr3_nt: TGCGCCAGCAGCCAAGATATTAAGGGAAATCAGCCCCAGCATTTT

v_call: TRBV14
d_call: .
j_call: TRBJ1-2
clone_size: few
cdr3_aa: CASSQVGYYGYTF
cdr3_nt: TGTGCCAGCAGCCAAGTGGGTTACTATGGCTACACCTTC

v_call: TRBV5-1
d_call: .
j_call: TRBJ2-6
clone_size: .
cdr3_aa: CASRPGETVANVLTF
cdr3_nt: TGCGCCAGCCGGCCCGGCGAGACAGTTGCCAACGTCCTGACTTTC

v_call: TRBV7-2
d_call: .
j_call: TRBJ1-1
clone_size: .
cdr3_aa: CASSQWGNTEAFF
cdr3_nt: TGTGCCAGCAGCCAGTGGGGGAACACTGAAGCTTTCTTT

v_call: TRBV20-1
d_call: TRBD2
j_call: TRBJ2-3
clone_size: few
cdr3_aa: CSAKTSGFTDTQYF
cdr3_nt: TGCAGTGCCAAGACTAGCGGTTTCACAGATACGCAGTATTTT

v_call: TRBV12-3/TRBV12-4
d_call: TRBD1
j_call: TRBJ1-4
clone_size: .
cdr3_aa: CASSPGTGGTRSTNEKLFF
cdr3_nt: TGTGCCAGCAGTCCGGGGACAGGGGGCACTAGATCAACTAATGAAAAACTGTTTTTT

v_call: TRBV10-3
d_call: TRBD1
j_call: TRBJ1-4
clone_size: .
cdr3_aa: CAISDETGNEKLFF
cdr3_nt: TGTGCCATCAGTGACGAGACAGGGAATGAAAAACTGTTTTTT

v_call: TRBV29-1
d_call: .
j_call: TRBJ2-3
clone_size: .
cdr3_aa: CSVKGRTDTQYF
cdr3_nt: TGCAGCGTCAAGGGAAGAACAGATACGCAGTATTTT

v_call: TRBV29-1
d_call: .
j_call: TRBJ1-3
clone_size: .
cdr3_aa: CSVPSGNTIYF
cdr3_nt: TGCAGCGTTCCAAGTGGAAACACCATATATTTT

v_call: TRBV20-1
d_call: .
j_call: TRBJ1-5
clone_size: .
cdr3_aa: CSALSIPGHTSNQPQHF
cdr3_nt: TGCAGTGCCTTATCGATACCGGGACACACTAGCAATCAGCCCCAGCATTTT

v_call: TRBV9
d_call: .
j_call: TRBJ2-5
clone_size: .
cdr3_aa: CASGQETQYF
cdr3_nt: TGTGCCAGCGGCCAAGAGACCCAGTACTTC

v_call: TRBV20-1
d_call: TRBD2
j_call: TRBJ2-7
clone_size: .
cdr3_aa: CSATLPGTSGRALYEQYF
cdr3_nt: TGCAGTGCAACCCTCCCCGGGACTAGCGGGAGGGCCCTATACGAGCAGTACTTC

v_call: TRBV28
d_call: .
j_call: TRBJ1-2
clone_size: few
cdr3_aa: CASRVARPVDYGYTF
cdr3_nt: TGTGCCAGCAGGGTCGCCAGACCGGTCGACTATGGCTACACCTTC

v_call: TRBV29-1
d_call: TRBD1
j_call: TRBJ2-7
clone_size: once
cdr3_aa: CSVQRTGPYEQYF
cdr3_nt: TGCAGCGTACAGAGGACAGGGCCCTACGAGCAGTACTTC

v_call: TRBV7-9
d_call: .
j_call: TRBJ2-5
clone_size: .
cdr3_aa: CASSPGVAPAEETQYF
cdr3_nt: TGTGCCAGCAGCCCGGGAGTGGCTCCTGCGGAGGAGACCCAGTACTTC

v_call: TRBV4-3
d_call: .
j_call: TRBJ1-2
clone_size: .
cdr3_aa: CASSPTGGINYGYTF
cdr3_nt: TGCGCCAGCAGCCCCACGGGGGGTATCAACTATGGCTACACCTTC

v_call: TRBV5-5
d_call: .
j_call: TRBJ1-1
clone_size: .
cdr3_aa: CASSPGQMYSEAFF
cdr3_nt: TGTGCCAGCAGCCCCGGACAAATGTACTCTGAAGCTTTCTTT

v_call: TRBV4-3
d_call: .
j_call: TRBJ1-1
clone_size: few
cdr3_aa: CASSQDPITRTYTEAFF
cdr3_nt: TGCGCCAGCAGCCAAGATCCCATCACCAGGACATACACTGAAGCTTTCTTT

v_call: TRBV20-1
d_call: .
j_call: TRBJ1-5
clone_size: .
cdr3_aa: CSAAPGGNQPQHF
cdr3_nt: TGCAGTGCTGCCCCGGGGGGGAATCAGCCCCAGCATTTT